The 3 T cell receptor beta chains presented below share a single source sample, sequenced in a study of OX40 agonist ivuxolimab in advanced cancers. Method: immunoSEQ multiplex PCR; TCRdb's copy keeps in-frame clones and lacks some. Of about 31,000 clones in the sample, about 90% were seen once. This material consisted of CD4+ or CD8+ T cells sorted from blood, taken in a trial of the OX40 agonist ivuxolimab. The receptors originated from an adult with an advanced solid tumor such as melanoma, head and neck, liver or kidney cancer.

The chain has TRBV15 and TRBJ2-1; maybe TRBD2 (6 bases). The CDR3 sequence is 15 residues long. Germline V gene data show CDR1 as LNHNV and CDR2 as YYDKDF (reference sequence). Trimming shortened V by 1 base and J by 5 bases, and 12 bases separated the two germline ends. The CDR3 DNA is TGTGCCACCAGCAGAGCGGGACTCAGAAACAATGAGCAGTTCTTC. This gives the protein CATSRAGLRNNEQFF.

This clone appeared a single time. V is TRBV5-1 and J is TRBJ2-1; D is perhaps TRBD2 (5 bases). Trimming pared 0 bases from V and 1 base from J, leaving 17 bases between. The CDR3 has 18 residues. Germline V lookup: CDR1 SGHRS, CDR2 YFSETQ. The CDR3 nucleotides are TGCGCCAGCAGCTTGGCACCTGCCAGCGGATTTTCCTACAATGAGCAGTTCTTC. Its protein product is CASSLAPASGFSYNEQFF.

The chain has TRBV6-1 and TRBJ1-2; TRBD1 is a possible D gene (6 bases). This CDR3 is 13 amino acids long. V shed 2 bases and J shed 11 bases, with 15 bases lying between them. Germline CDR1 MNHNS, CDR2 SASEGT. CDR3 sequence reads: CASSEYWDTVYTF. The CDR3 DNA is TGTGCCAGCAGTGAATATTGGGACACGGTATACACCTTC.